This record covers a single T cell receptor (beta chain). Ten or more counts support this clonotype. The antigen it binds to is not known. No qualities accompany the bases; no much larger clone lies one base away. The sample is drawn from a study of T cells in Graves' hyperthyroidism and ophthalmopathy (dated by TCRdb to the late 2010s). Describing the broader study: Peripheral blood samples were taken at the time of initial diagnosis, prior to any treatment. The paper reports TCR Vbeta CDR3 sequencing of approximately 140 peripheral blood samples: some 41 ophthalmopathy, roughly 80 hyperthyroidism and approximately 17 progressor patients. The 85 to 100 discovery patients were divided at random into training and test sets in a 7:3 ratio. To identify distinguishing TCR V-J signatures, a discovery cohort of 90 to 100 patients was used, comprising some 43 with Graves' ophthalmopathy and around 60 with stable Graves' hyperthyroidism. Whether ophthalmopathy could be predicted prospectively was tested in an independent validation cohort made up of about 18 hyperthyroidism patients plus 17 patients who later progressed to ophthalmopathy. In about 6 Graves' hyperthyroidism patients, the study also compared T-cell repertoires from thyroid tissue with T-cell repertoires from blood. Following sampling, methimazole starting at 30 mg daily was given to hyperthyroidism patients, and high-dose intravenous methylprednisolone was given to ophthalmopathy patients.

The TCR beta CDR3 regions were amplified from RNA transcripts. The first round of RT-PCR for the TCR CDR3 was performed with the HTBI primer set and the Qiagen OneStep RT-PCR kit. A second multiplex PCR round built the libraries, followed by size selection and purification. Libraries were sequenced paired-end with 100 bp reads on an Illumina HiSeq2000. On the study's bioinformatics: SOAPnuke was used to process the raw data, removing reads that contained adapters or uncalled bases, had a mean Phred below 15, or lacked an exact match to the constant primer or identifier. High-quality paired reads were merged with COPE v1.2.5, and unique nucleotide sequences were defined as clonotypes. MiTCR v1.1 was used to align clonotypes to the IMGT TRBV, TRBD and TRBJ reference segments. Only V-J combinations with frequency above 0.0001, covering 98% to 99.2% of repertoires, were analysed. The TCS score was defined as F50 (clonal expansion) divided by E x V (chaos), with BLOSUM62-based TCRdist calculated between CDR3 peptides within each V-J. Welch's t-statistics and random forest reduced roughly 530 V-J features to roughly 13, which were used in a naive Bayes classifier (R e1071). TCRdb cleaned the public reads at Q25 with fastp, built clones with MiXCR and kept in-frame beta chains. Rows are unified per CDR3 protein, each entry keeping the most common DNA and genes. The V and J calls and clone size come from TCRdb's table, not from the authors' own analysis. A total of approximately 690,000 distinct CDR3 sequences appear in this sample, roughly 20% of them only once. 34% of the sample lies in the top ten.

The CDR3 contains 16 residues, cysteine and phenylalanine counted. Only the CDR3 DNA stays, 48 bases, in frame from base 1. In the germline V gene, CDR1 corresponds to MDHEN and CDR2 to SYDVKM. From V the trimming removes 5 bases and from J it removes 4 bases, while the gene matches leave 8 bases of the junction unaccounted for. Moderately to severely active disease, a Clinical Activity Score of at least 3, a NOSPECS grade of at least 4, and a duration under 3 months were present in ophthalmopathy patients. Any patient with an uncontrolled infection, another autoimmune disease, pregnancy or lactation was excluded. Diagnoses were based on clinical symptoms, serum thyroxine and TRAb, thyroid ultrasound and orbital computed tomography. PBMCs were separated from roughly 10 ml of fresh peripheral blood using Ficoll-Paque density gradient centrifugation. Total RNA was extracted with Trizol reagent, and quality was checked on an Agilent 2100 Bioanalyzer.

The full study reports these points: Most expanded thyroid clonotypes (frequency above 0.001) were also detected in blood, a finding suggesting that blood repertoires may reflect thyroid immune responses. Ophthalmopathy was separated from stable hyperthyroidism by a 13 V-J signature model, with approximately 89% sensitivity and roughly 81% specificity obtained in cross-validation and 80%/75% obtained in testing. No statistical method was used to fix the sample size in advance, and group allocation was not hidden from the investigators. In validation, progression to ophthalmopathy was predicted by the model with more than 65% sensitivity and around 76% specificity, a median of around 6.5 months before onset.

The V and J segments used are TRBV28 and TRBJ1-6; a stretch of 7 junction bases matches TRBD1. Specimen: blood. The origin of this receptor is a young man with Graves' ophthalmopathy. The sequenced DNA: TGTGCCAGCAGTCGGACAGGTGGGGGGTATAATTCACCCCTCCACTTT. Its protein reads: CASSRTGGGYNSPLHF.